Presented here are 16 T cell receptor beta chains from one specimen sequenced in a study of blood T cells in healthy people across ages. Then a second PCR, running roughly 7 to 11 cycles, was carried out with a sample-barcoded 5' primer and a J-beta primer mix. TCRdb passed the 5' RACE reads through MiXCR, listing each CDR3 protein once. In the table there are 1.5 million or so distinct CDR3 sequences, approximately 43% of which are singletons. The sample consisted of blood. The receptors derive from a woman younger than 30 in good health.

V usage is TRBV12-3 or TRBV12-4 and J usage is TRBJ1-2; D remains ambiguous. V lost 7 bases and J lost 4, with 16 bases in between. This CDR3 region has 14 residues. The CDR3 is CASKMGERSYGYTF. DNA for the CDR3: TGTGCCAGCAAAATGGGCGAGCGAAGCTATGGCTACACCTTC.

This chain uses TRBV29-1 with TRBJ1-2, with D perhaps matching TRBD1 (5 bases). Germline values: CDR1 SQVTM, CDR2 ANQGSEA. Trimming shortened V by 3 bases and J by 2 bases, and 25 bases separated the two germline ends. The CDR3 is 18 amino acids. The CDR3 DNA reads TGCAGCGTTGATAGGGGACCCGGGGCCGAACTCGGGAACTATGGCTACACCTTC. Protein: CSVDRGPGAELGNYGYTF.

The V gene is TRBV27, the J gene TRBJ2-5; 12 nucleotides align to TRBD2. Trimming took 5 bases from V and 11 from J; bases not matched to a gene: 18. The CDR3 sequence is 17 residues long. Germline-derived CDR1 and CDR2 are MNHEY and SMNVEV (reference sequence). The CDR3 sequence: CASSPLWTSGISDEQYF. CDR3 bases: TGTGCCAGCAGTCCACTTTGGACTAGCGGGATATCCGATGAGCAGTACTTC.

This clonotype was counted a few times. At one end the junction does not follow the germline gene, possibly because of a read error. The rearrangement uses TRBV6-1 and TRBJ2-1; D might be TRBD2 (5 bases). Germline V gene lookup returns CDR1 MNHNS and CDR2 SASEGT. The CDR3 sequence is 13 residues long. The CDR3 bases are TGTGCCTACGCGGCGGACTCCCACAATGAGCAGTTCTTC. This gives the protein CAYAADSHNEQFF.

In this sample, this clonotype turned up a few times. The V gene is TRBV9, the J gene TRBJ2-7, with 11 positions matching TRBD1. The last part of the DNA fits TRBJ2-5 better; the J call may be wrong. Germline CDR1 reads SGDLS; CDR2 reads YYNGEE. The CDR3 contains 19 residues. CDR3 bases: TGTGCCAGCAGCAAATGGGGGTTGGACAGGGGGCTCGGGAGAGAGACCCAGTACTTC. This encodes CASSKWGLDRGLGRETQYF.

The chain joins TRBV9 to TRBJ2-6; D is uncertain. The CDR3 is 15 residues long. Deletions cut 0 bases from V and 4 bases from J, with 8 bases between. Looked up from germline, CDR1 is SGDLS and CDR2 is YYNGEE. CDR3 nucleotides: TGTGCCAGCAGCGTAGCCCCGCACGGGGCCAACGTCCTGACTTTC. Residues: CASSVAPHGANVLTF.

The chain uses TRBV11-3 and TRBJ2-2; maybe TRBD1 (6 bases). The CDR3 is made up of 14 amino acids. Germline assignment: CDR1 SGHNT and CDR2 YENEEA. V dropped 5 bases and J dropped 6 bases, with 13 bases sitting between them. CDR3 sequence: CASSPGVGAGELFF. In nucleotides, the CDR3 is TGTGCCAGCAGCCCAGGGGTGGGCGCCGGGGAGCTGTTTTTT.

The chain employs TRBV9 and TRBJ2-3; no firm D call. CDR3 length equals 14 residues. Germline V gene lookup returns CDR1 SGDLS and CDR2 YYNGEE. With 0 bases removed from V and 4 bases from J, the gap between germline ends came to 9 bases. Here the CDR3 DNA reads TGTGCCAGCAGCGTAGATCCCCACGCAGATACGCAGTATTTT. Translated: CASSVDPHADTQYF.

This clonotype showed up just a few times. The J gene is TRBJ1-4, the V gene TRBV15; D unclear. Trimming took 0 bases from V and 8 from J, leaving 7 bases between them. Looked up from germline, CDR1 is LNHNV and CDR2 is YYDKDF (reference sequence). This CDR3 has 13 amino acids. CDR3 coding DNA: TGTGCCACCAGCAGAGATTGGAGGGAAAAACTGTTTTTT. Translating gives CATSRDWREKLFF.

This chain joins TRBV12-3 or TRBV12-4 and TRBJ2-1; D might be TRBD1 (6 bases). Trimming shortened V by 4 bases and J by 5 bases, and 12 bases separated the two germline ends. This CDR3 is 14 amino acids long. CDR3 DNA sequence: TGTGCCAGCAGTTGGGACACCGTAAACAATGAGCAGTTCTTC. Encoded protein: CASSWDTVNNEQFF.

This clonotype turned up a few times. The CDR3, as DNA: TGTGCCAGTGGACAGGGGGGTTCCTACAATGAGCAGTTCTTC. Translating gives CASGQGGSYNEQFF. The gene calls are TRBV9 and TRBJ2-1; 10 bases map to TRBD1. The CDR3 extends over 14 amino acids. The germline V gene encodes CDR1 SGDLS and CDR2 YYNGEE. The J segment lost 1 base and the V segment lost 8 bases, leaving 3 bases of the junction unmatched.

This chain uses TRBV4-3 with TRBJ2-2, with D possibly TRBD2 on 7 matching bases. This CDR3 comprises 16 residues. The V gene lost 3 bases and the J gene lost 1 base, with 12 bases spanning the gap. Germline lookup yields CDR1 LGHNA and CDR2 YSLEER. CDR3 protein: CASSHSGGRNTGELFF. CDR3 nucleotides: TGCGCCAGCAGCCATTCGGGGGGCCGGAACACCGGGGAGCTGTTTTTT.

The chain combines TRBV6-5 with TRBJ2-5; D gene unclear. The CDR3 runs 11 residues. Germline V gene sequence: CDR1 MNHEY, CDR2 SVGAGI. V lost 6 bases and J 11 bases, leaving 13 bases between the germline ends. In DNA, the CDR3 is TGTGCCAGCAGAAACAGAAATGAGCAGTACTTC. Translated: CASRNRNEQYF.

The chain recombines TRBV29-1 with TRBJ2-1; D assignment may be TRBD1 or TRBD2 (7 bases each). V lost 5 bases to trimming and J lost 4 bases, with 18 bases between them. CDR3 size: 15 residues. Germline CDR1 SQVTM, CDR2 ANQGSEA. CDR3 bases: TGCAGCGTTTTGGGGGGGGACAGATATTACAATGAGCAGTTCTTC. Protein product: CSVLGGDRYYNEQFF.

This clonotype was counted only a few times. V is TRBV20-1 and J is TRBJ2-2; no reliable D call. V shed 5 bases and J shed 1 base, with 11 bases lying between them. Per germline, CDR1 DFQATT and CDR2 SNEGSKA (reference sequence). The CDR3 totals 14 residues. Here the CDR3 reads CSARRFMNTGELFF. CDR3 coding DNA: TGCAGTGCTCGGCGATTTATGAACACCGGGGAGCTGTTTTTT.

This clonotype was counted only a few times. CDR3 sequence: CASSLAGGPSGEQFF. The CDR3 coding sequence is TGTGCCAGCAGTTTGGCGGGGGGGCCCTCGGGTGAGCAGTTCTTC. The V and J genes are TRBV12-3 or TRBV12-4 and TRBJ2-1, with 9 bases matching TRBD2. Trimming at V came to 3 bases and at J to 9 bases, leaving 9 bases not matched to a gene. This CDR3 has 15 amino acids.